The TCR beta chain under discussion was sequenced for a study of blood T cell repertoires in COVID-19. Across the whole study: Donors in the United States, Italy and Spain gave samples during acute or convalescent COVID-19. Sources were T cells, B-cell-depleted T cells, or PBMCs; the material itself was cDNA or gDNA.

This clone came up once. Per the original methods: Counts of nucleated cells, estimated from reference gene primer amplification, were obtained. TCRdb keeps only in-frame clones here, not all; method: immunoSEQ multiplex PCR. For V, J and clone size, that table is used; D and trimming come from the DNA. The top ten clones hold 2.5% to 3.5% of a sample with 270,000 or so clones, approximately 81% of them seen once. This TCR was sampled from a woman aged 55-70 years with active or convalescent COVID-19. The sequenced material came from peripheral blood.

The CDR3 spells CASSIRRGTDTQYF. DNA for the CDR3: TGTGCCAGTAGTATTAGGCGGGGCACAGATACGCAGTATTTT. V gene TRBV19 combines with J gene TRBJ2-3; a weak D match, TRBD2 (5 bases). The CDR3 spans 14 residues. Germline CDR1 is LNHDA and CDR2 is SQIVND (reference sequence). V was shortened by 3 bases and J by 1 base, with 8 bases between the two germline ends. The whole variable domain, remainder taken from reference TRBV19 and TRBJ2-3, is DGGITQSPKYLFRKEGQNVTLSCEQNLNHDAMYWYRQDPGQGLRLIYYSQIVNDFQKGDIAEGYSVSREKKESFPLTVTSAQKNPTAFYLCASSIRRGTDTQYFGPGTRLTVL.